This T cell receptor (beta chain) was observed in a study of T cell responses to AZD1222 COVID-19 vaccine. Study-level points and caveats: Donors were chiefly white British, with a greater number of females, and clonal diversity was perhaps underestimated. Researchers report vaccine-associated CD4 TCRs spanning spike, with dominance at 160-218 and 743-854.

The data were produced by immunoSEQ multiplex PCR, yet TCRdb's version contains in-frame clones alone and is incomplete. The sample contains 65,000 to 85,000 clones, approximately 91% of which appear only once. About this clone: What it binds is unknown.

The germline V gene has CDR1 LNHDA and CDR2 SQIVND (reference sequence). The ends lost 6 bases at V and 5 bases at J; junction bases unmatched: 9. The CDR3 loop spans 15 amino acids. The receptor was derived from an adult in good health. Here the sequenced sample was peripheral blood, taken on day 0 of AZD1222 vaccination. This sequence joins TRBV19 and TRBJ2-1, with TRBD1 identical over 8 bases. CDR3 in DNA: TGTGCCAGTAGCCACGGACAGGGAAGGGACAATGAGCAGTTCTTC. Translated: CASSHGQGRDNEQFF.